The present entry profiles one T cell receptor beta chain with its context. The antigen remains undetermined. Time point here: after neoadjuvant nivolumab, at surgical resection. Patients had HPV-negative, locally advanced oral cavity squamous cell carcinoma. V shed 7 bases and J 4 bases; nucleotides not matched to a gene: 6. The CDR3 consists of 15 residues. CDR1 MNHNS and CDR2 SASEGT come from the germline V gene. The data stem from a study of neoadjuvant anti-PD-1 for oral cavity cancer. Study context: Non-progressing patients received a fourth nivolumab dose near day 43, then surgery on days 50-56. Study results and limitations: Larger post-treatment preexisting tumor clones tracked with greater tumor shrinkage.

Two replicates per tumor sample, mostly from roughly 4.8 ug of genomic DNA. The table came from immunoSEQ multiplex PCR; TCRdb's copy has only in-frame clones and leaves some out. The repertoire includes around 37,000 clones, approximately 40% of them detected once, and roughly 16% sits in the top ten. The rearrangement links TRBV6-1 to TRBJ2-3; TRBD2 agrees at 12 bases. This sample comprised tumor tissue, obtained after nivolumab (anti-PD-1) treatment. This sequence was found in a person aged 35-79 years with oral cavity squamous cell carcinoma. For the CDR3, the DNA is TGTGCCAGCAACCCACTAGCGGGAGGTTCAGATACGCAGTATTTT. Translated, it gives CASNPLAGGSDTQYF.